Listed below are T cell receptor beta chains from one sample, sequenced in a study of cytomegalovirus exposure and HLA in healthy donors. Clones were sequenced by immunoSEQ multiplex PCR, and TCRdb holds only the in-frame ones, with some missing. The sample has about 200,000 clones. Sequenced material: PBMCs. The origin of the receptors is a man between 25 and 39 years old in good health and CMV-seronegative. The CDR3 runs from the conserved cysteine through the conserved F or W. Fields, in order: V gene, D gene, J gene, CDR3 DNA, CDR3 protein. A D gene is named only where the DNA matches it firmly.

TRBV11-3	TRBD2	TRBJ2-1	TGTGCCAGCAGCCCTCCGGGCGGGGGTTCCTACAATGAGCAGTTCTTC	CASSPPGGGSYNEQFF
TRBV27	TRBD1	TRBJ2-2	TGTGCCAGCAAGCTACACGGGACAGGAGTGAACACCGGGGAGCTGTTTTTC	CASKLHGTGVNTGELFF
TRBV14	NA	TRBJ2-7	TGTGCCAGCAGCCAAGATCTAAGGCCGACCGGGACCTACGAGCAGTACTTC	CASSQDLRPTGTYEQYF
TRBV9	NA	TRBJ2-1	TGTGCCAGCAGCGTAGAGGCCGAGACGGGGCAGTTCTTC	CASSVEAETGQFF
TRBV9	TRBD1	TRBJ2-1	TGTGCCAGCAGCGTACCAGGGGGCCATGAGCAGTTCTTC	CASSVPGGHEQFF
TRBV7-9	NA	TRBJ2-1	TGTGCCAGCAGCTTACCAGCCCCTAGCTACAATGAGCAGTTCTTC	CASSLPAPSYNEQFF
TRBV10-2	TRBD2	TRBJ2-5	TGCGCCAGCAGTAGAATAGCGGGAGGGCGAGAGACCCAGTACTTC	CASSRIAGGRETQYF
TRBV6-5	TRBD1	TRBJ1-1	TGTGCCAGCAGTCGGGACAGTTTGAACACTGAAGCTTTCTTT	CASSRDSLNTEAFF
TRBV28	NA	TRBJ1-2	TGTGCCGGGGCTACCCTTAACTATGGCTACACCTTC	CAGATLNYGYTF
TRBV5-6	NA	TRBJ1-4	TGTGCCAGCAGCTCCGGACTGGATGAAAAACTGTTTTTT	CASSSGLDEKLFF
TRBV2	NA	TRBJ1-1	TGTGCCAGCAGTGGGCAGGGGAAGGGCTCGGACACTGAAGCTTTCTTT	CASSGQGKGSDTEAFF
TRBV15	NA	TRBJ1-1	TGTGCCACCAGCAAAGGAGTGTCCATAAGTGGTGAAGCTTTCTTT	CATSKGVSISGEAFF
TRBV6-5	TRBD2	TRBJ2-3	TGTGCCAGCAGTTACTCGCGGGAGACCACCTCGGATACGCAGTATTTT	CASSYSRETTSDTQYF
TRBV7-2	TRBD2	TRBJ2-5	TGTGCCAGCAGCCGACTAGCGGGCTCTGGGACCCAGTACTTC	CASSRLAGSGTQYF
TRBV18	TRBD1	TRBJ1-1	TGTGCCAGCTCACCAGCCGGGACAGGGACCACTGAAGCTTTCTTT	CASSPAGTGTTEAFF
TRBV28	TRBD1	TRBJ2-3	TGTGCCAGCAGTTCCCAGCTTACAGGGGGCGATACGCAGTATTTT	CASSSQLTGGDTQYF
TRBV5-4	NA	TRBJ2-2	TGTGCCAGCAGCTTCCCAGGCACCGGGGAGCTGTTTTTT	CASSFPGTGELFF
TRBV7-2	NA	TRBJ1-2	TGTGCCAGCAGCTTAGGTCCCGCTAACTATGGCTACACCTTC	CASSLGPANYGYTF
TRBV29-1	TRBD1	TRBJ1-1	TGCAGCGTTGAGGAGGGGGCGGACACTGAAGCTTTCTTT	CSVEEGADTEAFF
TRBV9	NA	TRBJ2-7	TGTGCCAGCAGCGTAGGACAGTTCAGCTCCTACGAGCAGTACTTC	CASSVGQFSSYEQYF
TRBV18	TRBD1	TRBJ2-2	TGTGCCAGCTCACCACCGGGACAGGGGAATACCGGGGAGCTGTTTTTT	CASSPPGQGNTGELFF
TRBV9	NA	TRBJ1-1	TGTGCCAGCAGCGCTTTCGGTACTGAAGCTTTCTTT	CASSAFGTEAFF
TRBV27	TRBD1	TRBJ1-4	TGTGCCAGCAGTTCCTGGACAGGGGGGAATGAAAAACTGTTTTTT	CASSSWTGGNEKLFF
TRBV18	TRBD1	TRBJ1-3	TGTGCCAGCTCACCACCACTCTTAGAGGACAGGGGGCAATGGACTTCTGGAAACACCATATATTTT	CASSPPLLEDRGQWTSGNTIYF
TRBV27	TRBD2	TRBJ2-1	TGTGCCAGCAGTTCCCTAGCGGGAGGGAATGAGCAGTTCTTC	CASSSLAGGNEQFF
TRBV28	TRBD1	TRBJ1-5	TGTGCCAGCAGTTGGGCACAGGGGGCAGGACAGCCCCAGCATTTT	CASSWAQGAGQPQHF
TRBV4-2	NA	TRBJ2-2	TGTGCCAGCAGCGTACCTTATGGACACGGGGAGCTGTTTTTT	CASSVPYGHGELFF
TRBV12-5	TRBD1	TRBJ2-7	TGTGCTAGTGGTTCTGGACAGGGGGCCAACGAGCAGTACTTC	CASGSGQGANEQYF
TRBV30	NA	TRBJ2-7	TGTGCCTGGAGTATGGGGGGATACGAGCAGTACTTC	CAWSMGGYEQYF
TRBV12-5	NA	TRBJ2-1	TGTGCTAGTGGTTTGGTACAAGGAGGGTACAATGAGCAGTTCTTC	CASGLVQGGYNEQFF
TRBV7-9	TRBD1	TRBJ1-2	TGTGCCAGCAGCTTAGAAATCGCCGCAGGGGGCTTCGGCTACACCTTC	CASSLEIAAGGFGYTF
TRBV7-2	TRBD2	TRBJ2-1	TGTGCCAGCAGCATACCGGGACTAGCGCATTACAATGAGCAGTTCTTC	CASSIPGLAHYNEQFF
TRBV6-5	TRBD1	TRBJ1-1	TGTGCCAGCAGTCCCGACAGGGACCAGCTTGGGGCTTTCTTT	CASSPDRDQLGAFF
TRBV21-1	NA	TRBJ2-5	TGTGCCATTCCAGGGGAACTAGCGGGCGAGCAAGAGACCCAGTACTTC	CAIPGELAGEQETQYF
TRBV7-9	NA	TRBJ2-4	TGTGCCAGCAGCTCCAAGGCGGGGTTGGGAATCGTAGACAAAAACATTCAGTACTTC	CASSSKAGLGIVDKNIQYF
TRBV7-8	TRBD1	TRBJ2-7	TGTGCCAGCAGCATCACCCGACAGGGGCGCTACGAGCAGTACTTC	CASSITRQGRYEQYF
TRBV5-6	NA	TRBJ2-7	TGTGCCAGCAGCGTAGACTACGAGCAGTACTTC	CASSVDYEQYF
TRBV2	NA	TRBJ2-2	TGTGCCAGCATGTTGTCAGGGAACACCGGGGAGCTGTTTTTT	CASMLSGNTGELFF
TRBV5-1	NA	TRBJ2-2	TGCGCCAGCAGCCGGACAGCCTTGAACACCGGGGAGCTGTTTTTT	CASSRTALNTGELFF
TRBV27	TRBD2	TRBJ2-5	TGTGCCAGCAGTTTTCTAGCGGGAGAAGAGACCCAGTACTTC	CASSFLAGEETQYF
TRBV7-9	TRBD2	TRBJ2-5	TGTGCCAGCAGCGCCCAGCGGGAGTCACTTCAAGAGACCCAGTACTTC	CASSAQRESLQETQYF
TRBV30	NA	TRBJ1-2	TGTGCCTGGATAGCAGCTTCTTATGGCTACACCTTC	CAWIAASYGYTF
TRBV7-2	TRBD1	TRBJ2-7	TGTGCCAGCAGCTTACATGGGACAGGGGAAGGCAAGCAGTACTTC	CASSLHGTGEGKQYF
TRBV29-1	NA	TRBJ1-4	TGCAGCGTTGAAGATCACAGGAATGAAAAACTGTTTTTT	CSVEDHRNEKLFF
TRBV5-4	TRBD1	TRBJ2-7	TGTGCCAGCAGCCGGGACAGGGGAGGGGAGCAGTACTTC	CASSRDRGGEQYF
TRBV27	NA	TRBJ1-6	TGTGCCAGCAGTTTCGTGAGCTCCTATAATTCACCCCTCCACTTT	CASSFVSSYNSPLHF
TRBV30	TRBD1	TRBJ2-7	TGTGCCTGGAGTTCCGGGACAGGAATCCACGAGCAGTACTTC	CAWSSGTGIHEQYF
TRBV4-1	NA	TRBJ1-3	TGCGCCAGCAGCCAAGAAAGGGTCGGGGGTAACTCTGGAAACACCATATATTTT	CASSQERVGGNSGNTIYF
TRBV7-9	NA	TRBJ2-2	TGTGCCAGCAGCTTACAGAAAACCGGGGAGCTGTTTTTT	CASSLQKTGELFF